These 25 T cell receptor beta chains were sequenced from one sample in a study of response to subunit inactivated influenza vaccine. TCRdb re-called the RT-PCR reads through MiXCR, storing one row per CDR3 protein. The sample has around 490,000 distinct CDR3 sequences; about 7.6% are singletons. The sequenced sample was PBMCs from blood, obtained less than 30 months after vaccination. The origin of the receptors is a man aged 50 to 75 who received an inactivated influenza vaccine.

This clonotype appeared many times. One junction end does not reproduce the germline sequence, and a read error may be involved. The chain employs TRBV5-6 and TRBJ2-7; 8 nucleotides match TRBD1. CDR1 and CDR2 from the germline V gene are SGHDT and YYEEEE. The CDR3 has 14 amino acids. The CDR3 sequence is CASSLGQDSYEQYF. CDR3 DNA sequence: TGCGCCAGCAGCCTGGGACAGGACTCCTACGAGCAGTACTTC.

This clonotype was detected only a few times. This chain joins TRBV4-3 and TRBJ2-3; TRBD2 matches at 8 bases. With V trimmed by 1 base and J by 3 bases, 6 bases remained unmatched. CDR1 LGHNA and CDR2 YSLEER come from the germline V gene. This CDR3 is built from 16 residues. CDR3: CASSQAPASGTDTQYF. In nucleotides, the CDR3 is TGCGCCAGCAGCCAAGCCCCGGCTAGCGGGACAGATACGCAGTATTTT.

The CDR3 loop is CSVLTAGTGREKLFF. CDR3 nucleotide sequence: TGCAGCGTGTTAACAGCCGGGACAGGGCGTGAAAAACTGTTTTTT. This chain uses TRBV29-1 with TRBJ1-4; TRBD1 agrees at 9 bases. The CDR3 is 15 amino acids. The germline V gene has CDR1 SQVTM and CDR2 ANQGSEA. The J segment lost 7 bases and the V segment lost 6 bases, leaving 12 bases of the junction unmatched.

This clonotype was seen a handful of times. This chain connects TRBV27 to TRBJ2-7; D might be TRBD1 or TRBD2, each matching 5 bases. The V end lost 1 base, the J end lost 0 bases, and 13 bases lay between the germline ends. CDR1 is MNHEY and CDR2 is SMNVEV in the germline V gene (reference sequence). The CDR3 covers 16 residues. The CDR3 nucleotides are TGTGCCAGCAGTTTATACCAGGGACCCAGCTCCTACGAGCAGTACTTC. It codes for CASSLYQGPSSYEQYF.

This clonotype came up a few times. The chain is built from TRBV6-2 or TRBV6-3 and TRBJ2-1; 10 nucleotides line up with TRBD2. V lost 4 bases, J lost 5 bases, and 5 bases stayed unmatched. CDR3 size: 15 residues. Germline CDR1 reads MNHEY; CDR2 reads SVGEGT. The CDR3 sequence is CASSLLAGSNNEQFF. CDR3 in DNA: TGTGCCAGCAGTTTACTAGCGGGGTCAAACAATGAGCAGTTCTTC.

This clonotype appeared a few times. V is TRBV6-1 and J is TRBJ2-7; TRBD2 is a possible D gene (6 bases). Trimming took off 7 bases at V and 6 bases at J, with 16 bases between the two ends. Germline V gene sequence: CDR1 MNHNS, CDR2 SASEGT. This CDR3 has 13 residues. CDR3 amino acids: CASKGLQIGEQYF. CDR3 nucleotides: TGTGCCAGCAAGGGACTCCAGATTGGCGAGCAGTACTTC.

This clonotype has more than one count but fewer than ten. The CDR3 sequence: CSAKAGTGHDTQYF. In DNA form, the CDR3 reads TGCAGCGCCAAAGCCGGGACAGGACACGATACGCAGTATTTT. The chain couples TRBV29-1 to TRBJ2-3; the match to TRBD1 covers 8 bases. CDR1 is SQVTM and CDR2 is ANQGSEA in the germline V gene. This CDR3 is built from 14 residues. V lost 7 bases to trimming and J lost 6 bases; unmatched junction nucleotides: 12.

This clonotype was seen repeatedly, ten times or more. In DNA, the CDR3 is TGTGCCAGCAGCGGGGCTTTTGGTTTAGCGGACAATGAGCAGTTCTTC. The encoded protein is CASSGAFGLADNEQFF. The chain employs TRBV9 and TRBJ2-1, with D possibly matching TRBD2 (6 bases). Germline V CDR1 and CDR2: SGDLS, YYNGEE. The CDR3 extends over 16 amino acids. V was pared by 3 bases and J by 5 bases, with 18 bases between. The variable domain in full, with the rest retrieved from reference TRBV9 and TRBJ2-1, is DSGVTQTPKHLITATGQRVTLRCSPRSGDLSVYWYQQSLDQGLQFLIQYYNGEERAKGNILERFSAQQFPDLHSELNLSSLELGDSALYFCASSGAFGLADNEQFFGPGTRLTVL.

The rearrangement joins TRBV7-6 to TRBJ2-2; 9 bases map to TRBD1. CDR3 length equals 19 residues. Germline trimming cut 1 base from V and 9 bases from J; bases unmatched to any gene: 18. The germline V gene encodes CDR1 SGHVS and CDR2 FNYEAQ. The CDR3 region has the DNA TGTGCCAGCAGCTTAGATCTAGGTCGGAAAACAGGGGGCCTGAGGGAGCTGTTTTTT. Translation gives CASSLDLGRKTGGLRELFF.

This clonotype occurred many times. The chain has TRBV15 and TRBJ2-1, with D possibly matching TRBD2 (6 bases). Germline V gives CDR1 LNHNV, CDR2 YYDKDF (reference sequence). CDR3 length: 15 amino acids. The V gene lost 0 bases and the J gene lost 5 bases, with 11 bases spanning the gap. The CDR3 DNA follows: TGTGCCACCAGCAGAGACGGGAGCCGAAACAATGAGCAGTTCTTC. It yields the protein CATSRDGSRNNEQFF.

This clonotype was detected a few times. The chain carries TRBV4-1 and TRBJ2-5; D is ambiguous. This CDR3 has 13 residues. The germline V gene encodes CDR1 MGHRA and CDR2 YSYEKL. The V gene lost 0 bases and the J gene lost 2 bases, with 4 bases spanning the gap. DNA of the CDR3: TGCGCCAGCAGCCAAGACCTACAAGAGACCCAGTACTTC. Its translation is CASSQDLQETQYF.

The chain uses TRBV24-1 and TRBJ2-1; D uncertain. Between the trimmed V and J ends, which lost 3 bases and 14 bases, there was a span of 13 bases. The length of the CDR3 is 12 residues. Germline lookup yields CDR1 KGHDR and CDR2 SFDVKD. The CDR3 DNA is TGTGCCACCAGTGATGAAACACCCAAGGAGTTCTTC. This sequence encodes CATSDETPKEFF.

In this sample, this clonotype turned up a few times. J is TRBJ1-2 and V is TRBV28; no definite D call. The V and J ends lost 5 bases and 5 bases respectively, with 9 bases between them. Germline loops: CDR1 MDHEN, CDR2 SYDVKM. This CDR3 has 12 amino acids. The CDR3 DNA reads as TGTGCCAGCAGTCTAACAGAGTATGGCTACACCTTC. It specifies CASSLTEYGYTF.

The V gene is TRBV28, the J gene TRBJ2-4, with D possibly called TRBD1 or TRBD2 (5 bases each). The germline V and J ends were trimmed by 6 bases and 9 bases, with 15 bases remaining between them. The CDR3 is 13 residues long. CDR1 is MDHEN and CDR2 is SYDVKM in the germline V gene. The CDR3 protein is CASSPGPRGIQYF. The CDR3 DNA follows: TGTGCCAGCAGCCCGGGGCCGAGAGGCATTCAGTACTTC.

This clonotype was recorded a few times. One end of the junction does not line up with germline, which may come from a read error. CDR3 loop: CASSLAGDTDMQYF. CDR3 DNA: TGTGCCAGCAGTTTAGCGGGAGACACAGATATGCAGTATTTT. This chain joins TRBV12-3 or TRBV12-4 and TRBJ2-3; possibly TRBD2 for D (5 bases). CDR3 size: 14 residues.

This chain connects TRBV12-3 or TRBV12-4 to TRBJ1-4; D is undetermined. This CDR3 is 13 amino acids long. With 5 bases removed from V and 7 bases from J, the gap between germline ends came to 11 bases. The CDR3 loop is CASSIGRGEKLFF. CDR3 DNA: TGTGCCAGCAGTATCGGACGGGGTGAAAAACTGTTTTTT.

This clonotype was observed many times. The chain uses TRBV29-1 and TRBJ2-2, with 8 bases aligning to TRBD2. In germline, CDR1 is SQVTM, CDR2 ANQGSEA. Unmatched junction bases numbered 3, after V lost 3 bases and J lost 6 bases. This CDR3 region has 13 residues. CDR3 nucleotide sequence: TGCAGCGTTGACGGACTAGCACCCGGGGAGCTGTTTTTT. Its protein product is CSVDGLAPGELFF.

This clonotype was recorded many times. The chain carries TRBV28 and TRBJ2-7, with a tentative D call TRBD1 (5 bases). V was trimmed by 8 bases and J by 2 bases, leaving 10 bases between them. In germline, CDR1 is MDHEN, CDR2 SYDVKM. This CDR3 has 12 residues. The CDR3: CASGKGAYEQYF. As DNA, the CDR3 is TGTGCCAGCGGGAAAGGGGCCTACGAGCAGTACTTC.

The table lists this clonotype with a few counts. CDR3 amino acids: CSARAFLLTDTQYF. The CDR3 DNA sequence: TGCAGTGCTAGAGCCTTTCTCCTCACAGATACGCAGTATTTT. The genes are TRBV20-1 and TRBJ2-3; no clear D. Trimming pared 1 base from V and 2 bases from J, leaving 10 bases between. Germline CDR1 and CDR2: DFQATT and SNEGSKA (reference sequence). This CDR3 has 14 residues.

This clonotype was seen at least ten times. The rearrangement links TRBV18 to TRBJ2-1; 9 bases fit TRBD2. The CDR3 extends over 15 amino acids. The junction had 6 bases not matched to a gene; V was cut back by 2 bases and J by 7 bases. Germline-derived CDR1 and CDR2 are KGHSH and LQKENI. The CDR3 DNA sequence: TGTGCCAGCTCACCATTTACTAGCGGGCCTAATGAGCAGTTCTTC. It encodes CASSPFTSGPNEQFF.

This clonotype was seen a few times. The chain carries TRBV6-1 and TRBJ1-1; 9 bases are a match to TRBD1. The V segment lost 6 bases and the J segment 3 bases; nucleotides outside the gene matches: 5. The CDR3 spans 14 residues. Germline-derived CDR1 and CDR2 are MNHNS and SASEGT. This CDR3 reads CASRTGGADTEAFF. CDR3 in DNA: TGTGCCAGCAGAACAGGGGGCGCGGACACTGAAGCTTTCTTT.

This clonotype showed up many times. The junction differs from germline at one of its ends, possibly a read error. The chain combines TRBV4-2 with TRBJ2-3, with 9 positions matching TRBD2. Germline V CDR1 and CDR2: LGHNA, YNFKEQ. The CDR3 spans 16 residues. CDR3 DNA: TGTGCCAGCAGCGAAGAGGCTAGCGGGACCGCGGATACGCAGTATTTT. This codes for CASSEEASGTADTQYF.

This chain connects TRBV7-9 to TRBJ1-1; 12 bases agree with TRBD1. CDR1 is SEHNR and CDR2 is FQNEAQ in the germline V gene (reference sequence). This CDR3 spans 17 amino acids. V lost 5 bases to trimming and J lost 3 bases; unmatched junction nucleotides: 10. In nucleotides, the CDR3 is TGTGCCAGCAGCCCAACGGGACAGGGGGCATGGGACACTGAAGCTTTCTTT. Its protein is CASSPTGQGAWDTEAFF. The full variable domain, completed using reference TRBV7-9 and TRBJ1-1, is DTGVSQNPRHKITKRGQNVTFRCDPISEHNRLYWYRQTLGQGPEFLTYFQNEAQLEKSRLLSDRFSAERPKGSFSTLEIQRTEQGDSAMYLCASSPTGQGAWDTEAFFGQGTRLTVV.

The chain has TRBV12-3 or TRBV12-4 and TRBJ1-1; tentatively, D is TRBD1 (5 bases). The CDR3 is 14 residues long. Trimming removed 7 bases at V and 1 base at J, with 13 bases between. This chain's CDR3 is CASTSGMTNTEAFF. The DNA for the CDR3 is TGTGCCAGCACCTCAGGGATGACGAACACTGAAGCTTTCTTT.

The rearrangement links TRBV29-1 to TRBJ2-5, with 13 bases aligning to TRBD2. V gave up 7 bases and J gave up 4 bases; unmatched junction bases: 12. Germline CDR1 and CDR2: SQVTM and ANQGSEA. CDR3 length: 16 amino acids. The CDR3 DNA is TGCAGCGCTAGGAGGACTAGCGGGGGCCCTCGAGAGACCCAGTACTTC. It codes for CSARRTSGGPRETQYF. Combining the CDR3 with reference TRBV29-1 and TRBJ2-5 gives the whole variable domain SAVISQKPSRDICQRGTSLTIQCQVDSQVTMMFWYRQQPGQSLTLIATANQGSEATYESGFVIDKFPISRPNLTFSTLTVSNMSPEDSSIYLCSARRTSGGPRETQYFGPGTRLLVL.